This TCR beta chain was sequenced for a study of beta chain features in type 1 diabetes. The study's findings and limits: The similarity of naive, central memory and Treg TCRB repertoires appeared greater among patients than among healthy donors. TCRB CDR3s were moderately but significantly shorter in Type 1 diabetes patients in all four CD4+ subsets. Insertions were fewer and deletions more numerous at VDJ junctions in type 1 diabetes patients.

The V gene's germline CDR1 is MNHEY and CDR2 SVGAGI. The CDR3 runs to 15 residues. V trimming: 0 bases; J trimming: 3 bases; junction bases outside the gene matches: 4. Concerning this clone itself: The antigen is unknown.

Investigators reverse transcribed all isolated RNA, so they sequenced expressed TCRB transcripts. Measured with immunoSEQ multiplex PCR; TCRdb has only the in-frame clones, and not every one. Counted here are around 250,000 clones, less than 30% occurring once; the ten biggest clones make up roughly 0.013%. Sequences were obtained from naive CD4+ T cells from blood. The sequence was collected from a woman aged 25 to 39 with type 1 diabetes. The chain recombines TRBV6-5 with TRBJ2-7; 8 bases fit TRBD1. The CDR3 DNA reads TGTGCCAGCAGTTACTCCGGACAGGGTTTCTACGAGCAGTACTTC. This translates into CASSYSGQGFYEQYF.